Sequencing of this TCR beta chain was carried out in a study of cytomegalovirus exposure and HLA in healthy donors. In the study overall: Unique TCR beta sequences numbering some 110 million came from some 200 million T cells in an earlier analysis. Broader study findings: For most TCR beta V segments, an earlier analysis put the productive rate at about 90% or about 30% of the time. The listing of 160 or so TCR beta chains classed them as cytomegalovirus-associated. Indistinguishable V segments, including TRBV6-2 and TRBV6-3, were excluded.

The PCR was carried out with 60 Vbeta primers and 13 Jbeta primers. Libraries were prepared by immunoSEQ multiplex PCR; TCRdb keeps only in-frame clonotypes and omits some of them. This table has around 100,000 clones, 74% appearing once. Turning to this clone: The antigen remains undetermined.

V lost 4 bases, J lost 3 bases, and 10 bases lay in between. The CDR3 length is 13 residues. The germline gives CDR1 SNHLY, CDR2 FYNNEI. This TCR derives from a man aged 50-60 years in good health and CMV-seropositive. This rearrangement joins TRBV2 to TRBJ2-7; D remains ambiguous. Sequences were obtained from PBMCs. The CDR3 region is CASSAAVGYEQYF. The CDR3 DNA follows: TGTGCCAGCAGTGCAGCCGTCGGCTACGAGCAGTACTTC.